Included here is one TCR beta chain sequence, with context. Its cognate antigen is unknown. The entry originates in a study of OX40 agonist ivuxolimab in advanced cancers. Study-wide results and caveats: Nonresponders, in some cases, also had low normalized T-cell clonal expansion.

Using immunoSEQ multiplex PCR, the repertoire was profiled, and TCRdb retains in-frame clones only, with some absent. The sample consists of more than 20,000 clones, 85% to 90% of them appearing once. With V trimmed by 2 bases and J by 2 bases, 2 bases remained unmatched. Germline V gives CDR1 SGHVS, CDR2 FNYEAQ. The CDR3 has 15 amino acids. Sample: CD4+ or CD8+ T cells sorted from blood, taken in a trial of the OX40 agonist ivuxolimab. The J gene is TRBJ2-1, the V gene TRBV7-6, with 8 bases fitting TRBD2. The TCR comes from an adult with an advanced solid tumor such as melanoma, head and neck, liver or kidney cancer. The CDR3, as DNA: TGTGCCAGCAGCTTACGGGGGGGGACCTACAATGAGCAGTTCTTC. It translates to CASSLRGGTYNEQFF.